This note documents a single T cell receptor beta chain sequence. What it binds is not known. Quantitative molecular-barcoded 5'-RACE generated the TCR beta libraries. TCRdb re-called the 5' RACE reads with MiXCR, one entry per CDR3 protein. The table shows some 840,000 distinct CDR3 sequences, with around 11% occurring only once. The V gene's germline CDR1 is KGHSH and CDR2 LQKENI. V was shortened by 2 bases and J by 1 base, with 11 bases between the two germline ends. The CDR3 loop spans 15 amino acids. This specimen comes from a study of CD8 T cells in ankylosing spondylitis. Study-level findings and limits: A subset of motif variants has previously been described in the synovial fluid and blood of reactive arthritis. Seemingly characteristic of ankylosing spondylitis blood was a TCR beta motif consisting of 7 or 8 highly homologous variants. CD8+ disease-linked clones were present at relatively low frequencies in blood. Disease-associated clones were reportedly significantly overrepresented in matched ankylosing spondylitis synovial fluid.

The receptor was derived from a male donor with ankylosing spondylitis. The sequenced sample was blood, either unsorted or a sorted T cell fraction (not recorded which). V and J are TRBV18 and TRBJ1-1; D is unresolved. The CDR3 is CASSPSGRWNTEAFF. The CDR3 nucleotides read TGTGCCAGCTCACCAAGCGGACGGTGGAACACTGAAGCTTTCTTT. The full variable domain, its missing parts supplied by reference TRBV18 and TRBJ1-1, is NAGVMQNPRHLVRRRGQEARLRCSPMKGHSHVYWYRQLPEEGLKFMVYLQKENIIDESGMPKERFSAEFPKEGPSILRIQQVVRGDSAAYFCASSPSGRWNTEAFFGQGTRLTVV.